This T cell receptor beta chain was profiled in a study of Graves' ophthalmopathy and Graves' hyperthyroidism. Study-level information: No treatment had been given when peripheral blood was collected at initial diagnosis.

Amplified material comprised TCR beta CDR3 regions derived from RNA transcripts. HTBI primers were used in a first-round RT-PCR, which preceded a second-round multiplex PCR. TCRdb re-derived calls from the multiplex PCR reads in MiXCR, one entry per CDR3 protein. Of 620,000 or so distinct CDR3 sequences listed, 20% to 25% are singletons. The study's findings and limits: In predicting ophthalmopathy progression, the model reached 70.59% sensitivity and 72% to 80% specificity.

CDR3 size: 18 residues. With 4 bases removed from V and 6 bases from J, the gap between germline ends came to 28 bases. At least ten counts were recorded for this clonotype. Its antigen is not identified. The stable label applied to hyperthyroidism with no ophthalmopathy within 18 months of follow-up. The TCR sequence derives from a woman between 18 and 29 years old with stable Graves' hyperthyroidism. Some clones in this sample may be carry-over from other donors' samples. V is TRBV12-3 or TRBV12-4 and J is TRBJ2-7; D assignment may be TRBD1 or TRBD2 (8 bases each). Sequencing input: peripheral blood. CDR3 region: CASSYGGAGGAFWLEQYF. CDR3 nucleotides: TGTGCCAGCAGTTACGGGGGGGCAGGGGGCGCGTTTTGGCTCGAGCAGTACTTC.